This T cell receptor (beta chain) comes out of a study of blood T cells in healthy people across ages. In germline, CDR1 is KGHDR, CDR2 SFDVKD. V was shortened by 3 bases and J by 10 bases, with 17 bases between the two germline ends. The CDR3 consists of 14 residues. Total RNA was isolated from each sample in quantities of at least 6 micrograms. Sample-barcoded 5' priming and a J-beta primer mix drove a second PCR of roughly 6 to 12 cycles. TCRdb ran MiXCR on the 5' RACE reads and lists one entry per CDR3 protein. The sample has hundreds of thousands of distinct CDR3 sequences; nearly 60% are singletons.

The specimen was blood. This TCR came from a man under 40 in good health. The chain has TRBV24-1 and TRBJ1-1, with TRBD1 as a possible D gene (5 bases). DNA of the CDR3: TGTGCCACCAGTGATCCCGGGACCAAAAAAGGAGCTTTCTTT. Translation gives CATSDPGTKKGAFF.